This T cell receptor beta chain was sequenced for a study of response to subunit inactivated influenza vaccine. Using its own MiXCR run on the RT-PCR reads, TCRdb lists one record per CDR3 protein. Among hundreds of thousands of distinct CDR3 sequences, about 18% were seen once, and the ten largest hold roughly 10%. This clonotype was picked up many times. CDR1 and CDR2 (germline): SGHRS, YFSETQ. J gave up 0 bases and V 4 bases, and 7 bases lay outside the gene matches. The CDR3 runs 15 residues. The source of this sequence is a man in his forties or fifties who received an inactivated influenza vaccine. Specimen: PBMCs from blood, collected around 5 days after vaccination. J is TRBJ2-7 and V is TRBV5-1, with 7 nucleotides matching TRBD1. CDR3 in DNA: TGCGCCAGCAGCAAGCAGGGGGAGACCTCCTACGAGCAGTACTTC. Residues: CASSKQGETSYEQYF.